These 18 T cell receptor beta chains came from one sample sequenced in a study of identical twins (dated by TCRdb to about 2016). The library was obtained by 5' RACE. The sequencer was an Illumina HiSeq 2000. TCRdb took the public reads, trimmed them with fastp at Q25, ran MiXCR for clone calling and kept in-frame beta chains. Here each entry gathers all rows of one CDR3 protein and keeps the most common genes and DNA. For this sample the table gives some 240,000 distinct CDR3 sequences, of which roughly a tenth were detected only once. 9% to 10% of the sample rests with the top ten. The sample consisted of memory T cells sorted from blood. The cell subset or site tag for this specimen amounts to: CD45RO+ enriched T cells. The receptors stem from a man over 45 in good health.

This clonotype was detected a few times. The CDR3 DNA sequence: TGCGCCAGCAGCCTAGCACAGGGCCGCTACGAGCAGTACTTC. Translating it yields CASSLAQGRYEQYF. The rearrangement joins TRBV4-3 to TRBJ2-7, with D perhaps TRBD1 (6 bases). Germline V CDR1 and CDR2: LGHNA, YSLEER. This CDR3 is 14 amino acids long. The germline V and J ends were trimmed by 4 bases and 3 bases, with 13 bases remaining between them.

The chain combines TRBV11-2 with TRBJ2-5; D not resolved. Trimming pared 3 bases from V and 4 bases from J, leaving 9 bases between. Germline-derived CDR1 and CDR2 are SGHAT and FQNNGV. The CDR3 consists of 13 residues. The CDR3 region has the DNA TGTGCCAGCAGCTTTAGGCTAACAGAGACCCAGTACTTC. It yields the protein CASSFRLTETQYF.

The rearrangement links TRBV20-1 to TRBJ2-7, with TRBD1 identical over 7 bases. The V gene's germline CDR1 is DFQATT and CDR2 SNEGSKA (reference sequence). The V gene end was trimmed by 4 bases and the J gene end by 0 bases; junction bases not matched to a gene: 6. The CDR3 runs 14 residues. This chain's CDR3 is CSATGQTYSYEQYF. The CDR3 DNA is TGCAGTGCTACGGGACAGACCTACTCCTACGAGCAGTACTTC.

Regarding this clonotype: The junction shows a germline mismatch at one end, possibly a read error. This rearrangement joins TRBV6-2 or TRBV6-3 to TRBJ2-5; 9 bases are shared with TRBD2. The CDR3 length is 15 residues. Germline V gene data show CDR1 as MNHEY and CDR2 as SVGEGT. The CDR3: CASSPVGVAGAKEDF. The CDR3 nucleotides are TGTGCCAGCAGCCCCGTGGGTGTAGCGGGGGCCAAAGAGGACTTC.

The V call is TRBV20-1, the J call TRBJ2-2, with 13 bases that match TRBD2. The V segment lost 1 base and the J segment 6 bases; nucleotides outside the gene matches: 8. The CDR3 sequence is 17 residues long. Germline CDR1 and CDR2: DFQATT and SNEGSKA (reference sequence). The CDR3 loop is CSARGPLGLAGPGELFF. The CDR3 nucleotides are TGCAGTGCTAGAGGGCCTCTGGGACTAGCGGGACCCGGGGAGCTGTTTTTT.

This clonotype has only a few counts. The chain recombines TRBV5-1 with TRBJ2-1; TRBD2 matches 11 bases. This CDR3 spans 16 amino acids. The germline V gene has CDR1 SGHRS and CDR2 YFSETQ. With 1 base clipped from V and 7 bases from J, the junction kept 7 bases outside the gene matches. CDR3 protein: CASSLLASGRMNEQFF. The CDR3 DNA sequence: TGCGCCAGCAGCTTGTTGGCTAGCGGGAGGATGAATGAGCAGTTCTTC.

In this sample, this clonotype turned up a few times. The J gene is TRBJ1-2, the V gene TRBV27, with a tentative D call TRBD1 (5 bases). Germline V gene data show CDR1 as MNHEY and CDR2 as SMNVEV (reference sequence). Trimming took 2 bases from V and 4 from J, leaving 8 bases between them. There are 13 residues in the CDR3. The CDR3 reads CASSLIQGYGYTF. The CDR3 coding sequence is TGTGCCAGCAGTTTAATTCAGGGCTATGGCTACACCTTC.

This clonotype was seen more than once but under ten times. This chain links TRBV20-1 with TRBJ1-3; TRBD1 might be the D (5 bases). The CDR3 is 13 amino acids. The ends were cut back, 3 bases at V and 3 bases at J, with 9 bases in the middle. The germline V gene has CDR1 DFQATT and CDR2 SNEGSKA (reference sequence). CDR3 nucleotides: TGCAGTGCTAGTGGGGGGGGTGGAAACACCATATATTTT. Translating it yields CSASGGGGNTIYF.

This clonotype came up many times. The rearrangement links TRBV2 to TRBJ2-7; D not resolved. CDR3 size: 10 residues. V lost 4 bases and J lost 6, with 4 bases in between. CDR1 is SNHLY and CDR2 is FYNNEI in the germline V gene. CDR3 amino acids: CASSVFEQYF. CDR3 sequence (DNA): TGTGCCAGCAGTGTTTTCGAGCAGTACTTC.

This clonotype has a count of ten or more. V and J are TRBV24-1 and TRBJ1-2; D call uncertain. Per germline, CDR1 KGHDR and CDR2 SFDVKD. The V end was cut by 4 bases, the J end by 4 bases, with 12 bases between. This CDR3 is built from 14 residues. The CDR3 DNA is TGTGCCACCAGTGAGGCTTCCCAGTCCTATGGCTACACCTTC. Its translation: CATSEASQSYGYTF.

J is TRBJ1-5 and V is TRBV3-1; D call uncertain. This CDR3 comprises 13 residues. V lost 3 bases and J 11 bases, leaving 14 bases between the germline ends. Per germline, CDR1 LGHDT and CDR2 YNNKEL (reference sequence). The CDR3 spells CASSQSPGSSQHF. The CDR3 DNA follows: TGTGCCAGCAGCCAGTCTCCGGGTTCTTCCCAGCATTTT.

This clonotype was counted at least ten times. The CDR3 reads CATSTSVAETQYF. The CDR3 coding sequence is TGTGCCACCAGCACCAGCGTTGCAGAGACCCAGTACTTC. The gene calls are TRBV15 and TRBJ2-5; no definite D call. V was shortened by 4 bases and J by 4 bases, with 10 bases between the two germline ends. CDR1 and CDR2 from the germline V gene are LNHNV and YYDKDF (reference sequence). This CDR3 has 13 residues.

This clonotype was recorded at least ten times. The chain carries TRBV5-1 and TRBJ2-7, with no clear D. CDR3 size: 12 residues. The germline V and J ends were trimmed by 4 bases and 7 bases, with 12 bases remaining between them. Germline CDR1 reads SGHRS; CDR2 reads YFSETQ. DNA for the CDR3: TGCGCCAGCAGCCGGGTTGACCAGGAGCAGTACTTC. It translates to CASSRVDQEQYF.

A few counts support this clonotype. The J gene is TRBJ1-1, the V gene TRBV3-1; no clear D. The CDR3 spans 16 residues. V lost 4 bases to trimming and J lost 2 bases, with 17 bases between them. Germline CDR1 LGHDT, CDR2 YNNKEL (reference sequence). The CDR3 DNA follows: TGTGCCAGCAGCCCATTTCTGAGCCGCTACAACACTGAAGCTTTCTTT. Its protein is CASSPFLSRYNTEAFF.

The V call is TRBV7-9, the J call TRBJ2-1, with 10 bases lining up with TRBD2. Per germline, CDR1 SEHNR and CDR2 FQNEAQ (reference sequence). This CDR3 region has 16 residues. Germline trimming cut 2 bases from V and 8 bases from J; bases unmatched to any gene: 9. The CDR3 spells CASSLFSSGSTDEQFF. The CDR3 DNA sequence: TGTGCCAGCAGCTTATTCTCTAGCGGGAGTACCGATGAGCAGTTCTTC. The variable domain in full, with the rest retrieved from reference TRBV7-9 and TRBJ2-1, is DTGVSQNPRHKITKRGQNVTFRCDPISEHNRLYWYRQTLGQGPEFLTYFQNEAQLEKSRLLSDRFSAERPKGSFSTLEIQRTEQGDSAMYLCASSLFSSGSTDEQFFGPGTRLTVL.

This clonotype was counted between two and nine times. The chain employs TRBV5-8 and TRBJ2-1, with D possibly called TRBD1 or TRBD2 (5 bases each). The CDR3 has 14 amino acids. V was shortened by 2 bases and J by 1 base, with 7 bases between the two germline ends. From germline, CDR1 is SGHTS and CDR2 YDEGEE. CDR3 sequence reads: CASSFEGSYNEQFF. In DNA form, the CDR3 reads TGTGCCAGCAGCTTTGAGGGGTCCTACAATGAGCAGTTCTTC.

This clonotype was counted at least ten times. The chain joins TRBV12-3 or TRBV12-4 to TRBJ1-4; a weak D match, TRBD1 (6 bases). CDR3 size: 16 residues. Trimming removed 6 bases at V and 5 bases at J, with 19 bases between. CDR3 DNA: TGTGCCAGCAGCGATTTTTTCCCTGGACAGAATGAAAAACTGTTTTTT. Its translation is CASSDFFPGQNEKLFF.

A few counts support this clonotype. The chain recombines TRBV12-3 or TRBV12-4 with TRBJ2-1, with 7 bases matching TRBD2. The ends lost 3 bases at V and 3 bases at J; junction bases unmatched: 5. The CDR3 runs to 15 residues. The CDR3 here is CASSFMGGGYNEQFF. The DNA of the CDR3 is TGTGCCAGCAGTTTTATGGGGGGGGGCTACAATGAGCAGTTCTTC.